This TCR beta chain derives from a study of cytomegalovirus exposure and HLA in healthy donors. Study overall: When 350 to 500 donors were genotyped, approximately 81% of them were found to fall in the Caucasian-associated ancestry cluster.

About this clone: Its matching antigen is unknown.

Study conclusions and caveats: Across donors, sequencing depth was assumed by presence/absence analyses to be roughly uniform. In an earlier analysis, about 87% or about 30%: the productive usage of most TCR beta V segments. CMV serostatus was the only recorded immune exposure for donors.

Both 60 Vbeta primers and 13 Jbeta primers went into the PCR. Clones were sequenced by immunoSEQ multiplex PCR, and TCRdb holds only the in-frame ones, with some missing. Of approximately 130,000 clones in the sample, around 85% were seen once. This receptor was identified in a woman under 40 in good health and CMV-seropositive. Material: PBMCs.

CDR3 in DNA: TGTGCCTGGAGTGTCCGGGGTGTGAACACTGAAGCTTTCTTT. It translates to CAWSVRGVNTEAFF. V usage is TRBV30 and J usage is TRBJ1-1; unclear D gene. Germline CDR1 reads GTSNPN; CDR2 reads SVGIG (reference sequence). V lost 0 bases to trimming and J lost 0 bases, with 8 bases between them. This CDR3 contains 14 residues. The full variable domain, completed using reference TRBV30 and TRBJ1-1, is SQTIHQWPATLVQPVGSPLSLECTVEGTSNPNLYWYRQAAGRGLQLLFYSVGIGQISSEVPQNLSASRPQDRQFILSSKKLLLSDSGFYLCAWSVRGVNTEAFFGQGTRLTVV.